What follows are 10 T cell receptor beta chains derived from one specimen sequenced in a study of PD-1 blockade in classical Hodgkin lymphoma. Sample time point: cycle 4 day 1 (C4D1), after less than 7 weeks of nivolumab. Each patient's relapse followed autologous stem cell transplantation, and brentuximab vedotin exposure varied. Produced via immunoSEQ multiplex PCR; TCRdb's table is partial and in-frame only. The sample consists of some 28,000 clones, more than 65% of them appearing once. The sequencing here drew on peripheral blood mononuclear cells (PBMCs), taken before the fourth cycle of nivolumab. Source of these receptors: a human donor with classical Hodgkin lymphoma.

The chain recombines TRBV5-1 with TRBJ1-2, with TRBD1 matching over 11 bases. This CDR3 is built from 15 residues. The trim removed 3 bases at V and 8 bases at J, leaving 9 bases unmatched. The germline CDR1 and CDR2 sequences are SGHRS and YFSETQ. CDR3 nucleotides: TGCGCCAGCAGCTGGTACGGGGGACAGGGGGACGGCTACACCTTC. Translation gives CASSWYGGQGDGYTF.

V is TRBV10-3 and J is TRBJ2-5; 15 positions match TRBD2. Germline CDR1 is ENHRY and CDR2 is SYGVKD. The CDR3 extends over 17 amino acids. J gave up 4 bases and V 4 bases, and 7 bases lay outside the gene matches. The CDR3 sequence is CAISAGLAGGNTETQYF. The CDR3 nucleotides are TGTGCCATCAGTGCGGGACTAGCGGGGGGTAATACAGAGACCCAGTACTTC.

V and J are TRBV7-8 and TRBJ2-3; maybe TRBD1 (7 bases). This CDR3 has 16 amino acids. The V end was cut by 6 bases, the J end by 3 bases, with 19 bases between. CDR1 is SGHVS, CDR2 FQNEAQ, per germline. The CDR3 coding sequence is TGTGCCAGCAGGTTCGCCCAGGGGGGCATTACAGATACGCAGTATTTT. Its translation is CASRFAQGGITDTQYF.

V gene TRBV11-2 combines with J gene TRBJ2-2; D call uncertain. CDR1 and CDR2 (germline): SGHAT, FQNNGV. V lost 5 bases to trimming and J lost 4 bases, with 5 bases between them. This CDR3 spans 12 amino acids. The CDR3 is CASSPVTGELFF. In nucleotides, the CDR3 is TGTGCCAGCAGCCCAGTCACCGGGGAGCTGTTTTTT.

V is TRBV19 and J is TRBJ1-3; unclear D gene. Germline V CDR1 and CDR2: LNHDA, SQIVND (reference sequence). The length of the CDR3 is 15 residues. The germline V and J ends were trimmed by 3 bases and 0 bases, with 9 bases remaining between them. CDR3 sequence reads: CASSIGGYSGNTIYF. Written as DNA, the CDR3 is TGTGCCAGTAGTATTGGCGGCTACTCTGGAAACACCATATATTTT.

The chain couples TRBV28 to TRBJ1-2, with 7 bases fitting TRBD1. This CDR3 spans 15 amino acids. The germline CDR1 and CDR2 sequences are MDHEN and SYDVKM. V dropped 6 bases and J dropped 2; count of bases not matched to a gene: 9. CDR3 protein: CASRGIGTENYGYTF. The CDR3 nucleotides are TGTGCCAGCAGGGGGATCGGGACAGAGAACTATGGCTACACCTTC.

The rearrangement uses TRBV28 and TRBJ2-7, with TRBD1 matching over 11 bases. Germline V CDR1 and CDR2: MDHEN, SYDVKM. There are 16 residues in the CDR3. The trim removed 3 bases at V and 3 bases at J, leaving 7 bases unmatched. This chain's CDR3 is CASSFHRDRGSYEQYF. CDR3 bases: TGTGCCAGCAGTTTCCACCGGGACAGGGGGAGCTACGAGCAGTACTTC. Variable domain in full (rest from reference TRBV28 and TRBJ2-7): DVKVTQSSRYLVKRTGEKVFLECVQDMDHENMFWYRQDPGLGLRLIYFSYDVKMKEKGDIPEGYSVSREKKERFSLILESASTNQTSMYLCASSFHRDRGSYEQYFGPGTRLTVT.

This chain links TRBV4-1 with TRBJ2-7; D may match TRBD1 or TRBD2 (5 bases each). Germline loops: CDR1 MGHRA, CDR2 YSYEKL. The ends were cut back, 0 bases at V and 7 bases at J, with 19 bases in the middle. This CDR3 contains 16 residues. CDR3 loop: CASSQDRDSPEGEQYF. The CDR3 nucleotides read TGCGCCAGCAGCCAAGATCGTGACAGCCCCGAGGGGGAGCAGTACTTC.

This clone was found a few times. This chain connects TRBV7-2 to TRBJ1-2; the D gene is possibly TRBD1 (6 bases). Germline-derived CDR1 and CDR2 are SGHTA and FQGNSA. The CDR3 has 15 amino acids. Trimming cost V 1 base and J 7 bases, with 16 bases left between them. The CDR3 nucleotides are TGTGCCAGCAGCTTAGATGCAGGGGTTTCCCTTGGCTACACCTTC. It is translated as CASSLDAGVSLGYTF. Supplemented by reference TRBV7-2 and TRBJ1-2, the full variable domain reads GAGVSQSPSNKVTEKGKDVELRCDPISGHTALYWYRQSLGQGLEFLIYFQGNSAPDKSGLPSDRFSAERTGGSVSTLTIQRTQQEDSAVYLCASSLDAGVSLGYTFGSGTRLTVV.

CDR3 loop: CASSLSPTSGNTIYF. The DNA of the CDR3 is TGCGCCAGCAGCTTGAGCCCTACCTCTGGAAACACCATATATTTT. V gene TRBV5-1 combines with J gene TRBJ1-3; no reliable D call. CDR1 is SGHRS, CDR2 YFSETQ, per germline. V was clipped by 1 base and J by 0 bases, with 8 bases between them. The CDR3 spans 15 residues.